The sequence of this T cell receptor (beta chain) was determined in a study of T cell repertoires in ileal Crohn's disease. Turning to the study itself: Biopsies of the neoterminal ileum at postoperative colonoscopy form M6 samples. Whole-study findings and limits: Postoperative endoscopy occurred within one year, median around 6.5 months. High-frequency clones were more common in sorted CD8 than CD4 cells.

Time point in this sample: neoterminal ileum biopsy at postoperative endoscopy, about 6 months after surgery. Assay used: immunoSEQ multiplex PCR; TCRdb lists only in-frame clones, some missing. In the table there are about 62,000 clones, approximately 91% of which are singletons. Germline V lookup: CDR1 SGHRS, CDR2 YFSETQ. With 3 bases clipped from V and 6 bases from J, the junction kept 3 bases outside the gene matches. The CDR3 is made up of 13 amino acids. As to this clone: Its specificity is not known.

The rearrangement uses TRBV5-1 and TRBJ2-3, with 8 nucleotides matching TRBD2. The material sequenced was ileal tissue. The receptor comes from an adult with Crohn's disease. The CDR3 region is CASSWRLADTQYF. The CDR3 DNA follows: TGCGCCAGCAGCTGGAGACTAGCGGATACGCAGTATTTT.